This is a list of T cell receptor beta chains from one sample in a study of shared clonotypes between healthy human individuals. TCRdb keeps only in-frame clones here, not all; method: immunoSEQ multiplex PCR. The data contain nearly 1,000,000 clones, 76% of them singletons. Sequenced: memory CD4+ T cells sorted from blood. All receptors derive from a young man in good health. Both conserved end residues are part of each CDR3. The D gene is left open where the match is weak. Size values are once, few and many counts, or a class for expanded clones, and some rows have none.

>TRBJ2-3|.|TRBV30|TRBD2
TGTGCCTGGGGGCCGGGGGGGCCCACAGATACGCAGTATTTT
CAWGPGGPTDTQYF
>TRBJ2-1|once|TRBV29-1|.
TGCAGCGTTGAGGGTAGCGGTAACAATGAGCAGTTCTTC
CSVEGSGNNEQFF
>TRBJ2-3|.|TRBV14|.
TGTGCCAGCAGCCCCCAAGGGGTCTGGGCAGATACGCAGTATTTT
CASSPQGVWADTQYF
>TRBJ2-7|.|TRBV7-2|TRBD2
TGTGCCAGCAGCTTTAGCGGGGCGGGATCCTACGAGCAGTACTTC
CASSFSGAGSYEQYF
>TRBJ1-4|.|TRBV30|.
TGTGCCTGGAGTGTGTGGGGGGCAACCGAAAAACTGTTTTTT
CAWSVWGATEKLFF
>TRBJ2-7|.|TRBV18|TRBD1
TGTGCCAGCTCCCGACAGGGCTCCTACGAGCAGTACTTC
CASSRQGSYEQYF
>TRBJ1-1|.|TRBV19|.
TGTGCCAGTAGTATTCCTGGCACCAACACTGAAGCTTTCTTT
CASSIPGTNTEAFF
>TRBJ2-1|once|TRBV29-1|TRBD2
TGCAGCGTTGCGGGACTAGCAACCAATGAGCAGTTCTTC
CSVAGLATNEQFF
>TRBJ2-7|.|TRBV11-2|.
TGTGCCAGCAGCTTAGACAGACCCGTTTCCTACGAGCAGTACTTC
CASSLDRPVSYEQYF
>TRBJ1-5|.|TRBV6-6|.
TGTGCCAGCAGCGATCTTGCCAGGGGAGGCAATCAGCCCCAGCATTTT
CASSDLARGGNQPQHF
>TRBJ1-5|.|TRBV28|TRBD1
TGTGCCAGCATGTCCCGGGACAGGGGCAAGCCCCAGCATTTT
CASMSRDRGKPQHF
>TRBJ1-1|few|TRBV18|.
TGTGCCAGCTCCCCACAAAGGAACACTGAAGCTTTCTTT
CASSPQRNTEAFF
>TRBJ1-1|.|TRBV14|.
TGTGCCAGCAGTTTAGGCAGGGCGACTGAAGCTTTCTTT
CASSLGRATEAFF
>TRBJ2-7|.|TRBV28|TRBD2
TGTGCCAGCAGTTTGGTAGCGGGTTTCGACTACGAGCAGTACTTC
CASSLVAGFDYEQYF
>TRBJ1-6|.|TRBV11-1|TRBD1
TGTGCCAGCAGCCTAGGGACAGTAAATAATTCACCCCTCCACTTT
CASSLGTVNNSPLHF
>TRBJ2-7|once|TRBV7-9|TRBD1
TGTGCCAGCAGCTCGTCCGGGACAGGACACGAGCAGTACTTC
CASSSSGTGHEQYF
>TRBJ2-1|few|TRBV7-2|.
TGTGCCAGCAGCTTTAAAGGGTATGAGCAGTTCTTC
CASSFKGYEQFF